The rows below give T cell receptor beta chains drawn from one sample of a study of tumor-infiltrating lymphocytes in primary liver carcinoma. MiXCR, run by TCRdb on the multiplex PCR reads, gives a single entry per CDR3 protein. The sample holds 100,000 to 150,000 distinct CDR3 sequences, about 68% seen once. Sample: liver tumor tissue from sampling region 1. These receptor sequences come from an older woman with primary liver carcinoma and hepatitis B virus infection. Each CDR3 is given with its conserved first and last residue. D genes are given only for firm matches. The size of a clone is reported for some rows only, either as once, few or many, or as a class for expanded clones.

clone_size	d_call	j_call	cdr3_length	v_call	cdr3_nt	cdr3_aa
-	TRBD2	TRBJ2-4	18	TRBV5-1	TGCGCCAGCAGCTTGGATACAAGCGGGAGATCAGCCAAAAACATTCAGTACTTC	CASSLDTSGRSAKNIQYF
-	-	TRBJ2-2	14	TRBV6-2/TRBV6-3	TGTGCCGGTGGCGGGGCACTGAACACCGGAGAGCTGTTTTTT	CAGGGALNTGELFF
-	-	TRBJ2-7	15	TRBV11-2	TGTGCCAGCAGTTCAGGGGGGACTAGATCCTACGAGCAGTACTTC	CASSSGGTRSYEQYF
-	TRBD2	TRBJ2-1	17	TRBV24-1	TGTGCCACCAGTGATTTTGGAGGGACTAGCGGGAGCCATGAGCAGTTCTTC	CATSDFGGTSGSHEQFF
-	-	TRBJ1-4	14	TRBV29-1	TGCAGCGTAGGAGCAGGGTGCACTAATGAAGAACTGTTTTTT	CSVGAGCTNEELFF
many	TRBD1	TRBJ2-7	14	TRBV19	TGTGCCAGTAGTACCGGGACAGGGGGAGAAGAGCAGTACTTC	CASSTGTGGEEQYF
few	-	TRBJ1-2	15	TRBV28	TGTGCCAGCAGTCCGTCTGTGGGGGGCTCCAGTGGCTACACCTTC	CASSPSVGGSSGYTF
many	-	TRBJ2-7	15	TRBV12-3/TRBV12-4	TGTGCCAGCAGCCCAACAGACGGATCCTCCTACGAGCAGTACTTC	CASSPTDGSSYEQYF
many	TRBD2	TRBJ2-3	17	TRBV5-4	TGTGCCAGCAGCTCGGGACTAGCGGGGCCAAACACAGATACGCAGTATTTT	CASSSGLAGPNTDTQYF
-	-	TRBJ2-5	19	TRBV14	TGTGCCAGCTACCACCCCACGGGACTCCCGAGTTGGTACCAAGAGACCCAGTACTTC	CASYHPTGLPSWYQETQYF
many	-	TRBJ2-7	13	TRBV12-5	TGTGCTAGTGCCATGGACAGAACCTACGAGCAGTACTTC	CASAMDRTYEQYF
-	-	TRBJ1-3	14	TRBV6-1	TGTTCCAGCAGTGCGGTAGTCTATGGAAACACCATATATTTT	CSSSAVVYGNTIYF
many	-	TRBJ1-1	13	TRBV29-1	TGCAGCGTTGGCCCCAGGGGAGAAACTGAAGCTTTCTTT	CSVGPRGETEAFF
medium-sized	-	TRBJ1-2	14	TRBV11-2	TGTGCCAGCAGCTCCCACAGGGATGGGTATGGCTACACCTTC	CASSSHRDGYGYTF
-	TRBD1	TRBJ1-4	14	TRBV7-9	TGTGCCAGCAGCTCCGGGACAGACTCGAGAAAACTGTTTTTT	CASSSGTDSRKLFF
-	-	TRBJ2-7	16	TRBV7-9	TGTGCCAGCAGCCCGCAGCCGGGCCTCCCGAGCCACGAGCAGTACTTC	CASSPQPGLPSHEQYF
-	-	TRBJ2-4	13	TRBV12-3/TRBV12-4	TGCGCCAGCAGCCCATGGAGTGCAAACATTCAGTACTTC	CASSPWSANIQYF
-	-	TRBJ2-1	13	TRBV11-2	TGTGCCAGCAGTCGCGAAAACTACTATGAGCCGTTCTTC	CASSRENYYEPFF
-	TRBD1	TRBJ1-2	13	TRBV28	TGTGTCAGCAGTCCCGACAGGGCCTATGGCTACACCTTC	CVSSPDRAYGYTF
many	-	TRBJ2-7	14	TRBV6-2/TRBV6-3	TGTGCCAGCACGACAGTAGGACCTTCCTACGAGCAGTACTTC	CASTTVGPSYEQYF
-	TRBD1	TRBJ2-1	17	TRBV5-1	TGCGCCAGCAGCGCAAGGGACAGGTCGACTTCCTACAATGAGCAGTTCTTC	CASSARDRSTSYNEQFF
-	-	TRBJ1-2	13	TRBV11-2	TGTGTCAGCAACTTAGTAGGGCAGGGTGGCTACACCTTC	CVSNLVGQGGYTF
-	TRBD2	TRBJ2-5	16	TRBV12-3/TRBV12-4	TGTGCCAGCTGTTTACTATCGGGAGGGTACCAAGAGACCCAGTACTTC	CASCLLSGGYQETQYF
many	-	TRBJ2-1	12	TRBV12-3/TRBV12-4	TGTGCCAGCAGGCAGGGAAGTAATGAGCAGTTCTTC	CASRQGSNEQFF
-	TRBD1	TRBJ2-2	13	TRBV29-1	TGCAGCGTCGTGACAGGGTTGGACGGGGAGCTGTTTTTT	CSVVTGLDGELFF
-	TRBD1	TRBJ2-2	18	TRBV7-9	TGTGCCAGCAGCCCATTCCCGGGGACAGGAAGTGACACCGGGGAGCTGTTTTTT	CASSPFPGTGSDTGELFF
many	TRBD2	TRBJ2-1	16	TRBV14	TGTGCCAGCAGCCTGTTCGGGACTAGTGCGTACATTGAGCAGTTCTTC	CASSLFGTSAYIEQFF
-	TRBD1	TRBJ2-3	15	TRBV7-9	TGTGCCAGCAGCTTAGTACAGGGGTTTACAGATACGCAGTATTTT	CASSLVQGFTDTQYF